This T cell receptor (beta chain) is from a study of response to subunit inactivated influenza vaccine. Overall study findings and caveats: The authors proposed limited new T cell recruitment per seasonal influenza vaccination.

Deletions cut 6 bases from V and 4 bases from J, with 15 bases between. Germline CDR1 reads SGHRS; CDR2 reads YFSETQ. The length of the CDR3 is 14 residues. This clonotype was seen repeatedly, ten times or more. Its antigen remains unidentified. TCRdb processed the RT-PCR reads anew with MiXCR; each CDR3 protein has one entry. The data contain 450,000 to 600,000 distinct CDR3 sequences, 6% to 9% of them singletons. Sequencing used PBMCs from blood, obtained 23 months after vaccination. The origin of this receptor is a man aged 50-75 years who received an inactivated influenza vaccine. The chain carries TRBV5-1 and TRBJ2-3; no clear D. The CDR3 sequence: CASKPGPASDTQYF. The CDR3 DNA reads as TGCGCCAGCAAGCCCGGACCGGCCTCAGATACGCAGTATTTT.